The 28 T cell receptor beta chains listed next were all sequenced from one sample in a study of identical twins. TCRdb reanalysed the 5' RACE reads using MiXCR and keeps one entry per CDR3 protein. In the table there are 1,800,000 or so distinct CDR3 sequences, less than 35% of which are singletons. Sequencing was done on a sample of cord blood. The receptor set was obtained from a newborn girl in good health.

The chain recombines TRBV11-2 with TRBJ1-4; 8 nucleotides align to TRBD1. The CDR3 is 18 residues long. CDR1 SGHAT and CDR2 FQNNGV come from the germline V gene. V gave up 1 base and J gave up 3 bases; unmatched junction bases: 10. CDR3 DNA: TGTGCCAGCAGCTTAGCGGACAGGGTCCCAACGGCTAATGAAAAACTGTTTTTT. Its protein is CASSLADRVPTANEKLFF.

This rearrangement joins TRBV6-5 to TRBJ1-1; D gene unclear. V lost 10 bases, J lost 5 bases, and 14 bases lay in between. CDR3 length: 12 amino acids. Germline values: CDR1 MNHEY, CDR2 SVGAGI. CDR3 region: CANTPGVTEAFF. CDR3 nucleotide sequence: TGTGCCAACACCCCGGGAGTAACTGAAGCTTTCTTT.

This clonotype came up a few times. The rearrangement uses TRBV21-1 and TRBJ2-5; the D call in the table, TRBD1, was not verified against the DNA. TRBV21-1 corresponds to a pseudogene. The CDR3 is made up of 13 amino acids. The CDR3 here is CASSHGQNNEQYF. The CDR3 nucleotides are TGTGCCAGCAGTCACGGACAGAACAATGAGCAGTACTTT.

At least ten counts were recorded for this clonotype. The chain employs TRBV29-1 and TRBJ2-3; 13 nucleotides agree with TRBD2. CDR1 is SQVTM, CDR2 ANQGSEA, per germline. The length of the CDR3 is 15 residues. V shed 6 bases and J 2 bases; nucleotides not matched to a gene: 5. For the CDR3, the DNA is TGCAGCGTGGGGGGACTAGCGGGACCCACAGATACGCAGTATTTT. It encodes CSVGGLAGPTDTQYF.

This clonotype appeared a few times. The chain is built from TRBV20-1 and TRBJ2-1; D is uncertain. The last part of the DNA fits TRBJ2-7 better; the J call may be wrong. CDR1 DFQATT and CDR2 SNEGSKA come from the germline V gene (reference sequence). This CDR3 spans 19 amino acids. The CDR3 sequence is CSAIAPRGGGSSSYNEQYF. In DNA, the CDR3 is TGCAGTGCTATTGCCCCACGCGGTGGTGGGTCGAGCTCCTACAATGAGCAGTACTTC.

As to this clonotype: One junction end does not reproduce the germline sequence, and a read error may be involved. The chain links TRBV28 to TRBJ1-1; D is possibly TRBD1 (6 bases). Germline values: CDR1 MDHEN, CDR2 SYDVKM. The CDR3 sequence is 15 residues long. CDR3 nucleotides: TGTGCCAGCAGTTCGCCCGGGACAATGAACATTGAAGCTTTCTTT. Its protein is CASSSPGTMNIEAFF. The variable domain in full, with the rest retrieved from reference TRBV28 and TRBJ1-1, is DVKVTQSSRYLVKRTGEKVFLECVQDMDHENMFWYRQDPGLGLRLIYFSYDVKMKEKGDIPEGYSVSREKKERFSLILESASTNQTSMYLCASSSPGTMNIEAFFGQGTRLTVV.

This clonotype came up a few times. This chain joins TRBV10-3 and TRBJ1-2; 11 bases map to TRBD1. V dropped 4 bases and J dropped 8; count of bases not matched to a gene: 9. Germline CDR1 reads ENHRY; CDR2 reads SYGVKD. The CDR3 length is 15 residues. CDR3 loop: CAISGLGQGAQGYTF. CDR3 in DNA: TGTGCCATCAGTGGCCTAGGACAGGGGGCTCAGGGCTACACCTTC.

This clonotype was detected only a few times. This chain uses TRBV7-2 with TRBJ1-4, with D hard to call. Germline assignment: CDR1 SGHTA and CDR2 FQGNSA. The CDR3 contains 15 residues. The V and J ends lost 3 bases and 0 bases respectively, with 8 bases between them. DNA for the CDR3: TGTGCCAGCAGCTTGGTCGGGACAACTAATGAAAAACTGTTTTTT. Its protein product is CASSLVGTTNEKLFF. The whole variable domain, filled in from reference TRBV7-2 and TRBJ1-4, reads GAGVSQSPSNKVTEKGKDVELRCDPISGHTALYWYRQSLGQGLEFLIYFQGNSAPDKSGLPSDRFSAERTGGSVSTLTIQRTQQEDSAVYLCASSLVGTTNEKLFFGSGTQLSVL.

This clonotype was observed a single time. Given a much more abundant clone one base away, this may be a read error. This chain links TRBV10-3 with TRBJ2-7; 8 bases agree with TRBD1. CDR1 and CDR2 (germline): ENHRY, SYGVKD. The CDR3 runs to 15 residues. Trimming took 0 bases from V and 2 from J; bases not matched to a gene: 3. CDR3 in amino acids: CAISESEQGAYEQYF. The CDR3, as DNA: TGTGCCATCAGTGAGTCGGAACAGGGGGCCTACGAGCAGTACTTC.

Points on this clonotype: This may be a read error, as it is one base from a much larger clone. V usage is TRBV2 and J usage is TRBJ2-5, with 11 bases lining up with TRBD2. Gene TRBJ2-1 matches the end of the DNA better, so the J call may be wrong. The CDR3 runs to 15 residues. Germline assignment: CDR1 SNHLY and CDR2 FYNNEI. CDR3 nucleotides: TGTGCCAGCAGTGAACATCTAGCGGGAGGAGAGACCCAGTTCTTC. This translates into CASSEHLAGGETQFF.

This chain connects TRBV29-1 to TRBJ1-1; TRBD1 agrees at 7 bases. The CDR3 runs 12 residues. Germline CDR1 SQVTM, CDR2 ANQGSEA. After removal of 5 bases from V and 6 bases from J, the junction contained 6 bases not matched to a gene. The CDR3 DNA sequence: TGCAGCGTTCCGGACAGGCACCCTGAAGCTTTCTTT. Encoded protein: CSVPDRHPEAFF.

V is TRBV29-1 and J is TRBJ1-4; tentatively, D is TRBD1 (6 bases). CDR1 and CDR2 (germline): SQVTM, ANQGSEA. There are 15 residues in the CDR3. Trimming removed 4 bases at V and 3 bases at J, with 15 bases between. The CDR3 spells CSVGKEGVSNEKLFF. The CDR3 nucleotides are TGCAGCGTTGGGAAGGAGGGGGTTTCTAATGAAAAACTGTTTTTT.

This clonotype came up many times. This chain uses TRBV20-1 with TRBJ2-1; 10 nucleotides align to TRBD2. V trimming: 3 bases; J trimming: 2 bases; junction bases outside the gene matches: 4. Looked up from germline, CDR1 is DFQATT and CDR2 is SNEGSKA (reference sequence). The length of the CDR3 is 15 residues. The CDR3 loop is CSASPLAGAYNEQFF. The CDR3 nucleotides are TGCAGTGCTAGTCCGCTAGCGGGGGCCTACAATGAGCAGTTCTTC.

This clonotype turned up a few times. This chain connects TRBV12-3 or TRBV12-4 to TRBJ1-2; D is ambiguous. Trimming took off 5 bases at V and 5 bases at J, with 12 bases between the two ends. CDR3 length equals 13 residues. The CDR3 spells CASSPLHLYGYTF. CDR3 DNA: TGTGCCAGCAGTCCTCTCCATCTGTATGGCTACACCTTC.

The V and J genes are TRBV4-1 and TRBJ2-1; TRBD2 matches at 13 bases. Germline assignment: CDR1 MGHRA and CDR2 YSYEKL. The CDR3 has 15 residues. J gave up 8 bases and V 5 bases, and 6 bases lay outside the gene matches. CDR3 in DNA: TGCGCCAGCAGCTCCGGACTAGCGGGGGAATATGAGCAGTTCTTC. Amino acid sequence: CASSSGLAGEYEQFF.

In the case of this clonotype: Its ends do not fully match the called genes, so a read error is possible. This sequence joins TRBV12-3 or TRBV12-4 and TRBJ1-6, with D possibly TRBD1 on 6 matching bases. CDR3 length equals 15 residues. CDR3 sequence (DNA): TGTGCCAGCAGCCGAACGACAGGTTCGAGTTCATCCCTCCACTTT. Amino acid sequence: CASSRTTGSSSSLHF.

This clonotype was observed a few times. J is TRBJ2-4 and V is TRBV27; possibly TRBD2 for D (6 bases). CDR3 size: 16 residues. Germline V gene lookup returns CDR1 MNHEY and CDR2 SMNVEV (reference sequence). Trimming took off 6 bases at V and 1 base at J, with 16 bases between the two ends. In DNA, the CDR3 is TGTGCCAGCAGCCCTCTGGGGGGAAAGGCCAAAAACATTCAGTACTTC. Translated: CASSPLGGKAKNIQYF.

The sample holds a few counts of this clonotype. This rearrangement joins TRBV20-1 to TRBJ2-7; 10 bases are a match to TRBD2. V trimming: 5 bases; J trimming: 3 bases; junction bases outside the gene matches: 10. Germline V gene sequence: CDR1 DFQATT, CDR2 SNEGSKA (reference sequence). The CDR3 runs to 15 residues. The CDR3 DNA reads TGCAGTGCTCTTATGAGGACTAGCGGAAACTACGAGCAGTACTTC. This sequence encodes CSALMRTSGNYEQYF.

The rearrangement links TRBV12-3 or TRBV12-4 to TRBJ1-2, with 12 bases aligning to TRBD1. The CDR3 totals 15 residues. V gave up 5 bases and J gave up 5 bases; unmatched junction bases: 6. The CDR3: CASSLRDRGQYGYTF. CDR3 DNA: TGTGCCAGCAGTCTCCGGGACAGGGGGCAATATGGCTACACCTTC.

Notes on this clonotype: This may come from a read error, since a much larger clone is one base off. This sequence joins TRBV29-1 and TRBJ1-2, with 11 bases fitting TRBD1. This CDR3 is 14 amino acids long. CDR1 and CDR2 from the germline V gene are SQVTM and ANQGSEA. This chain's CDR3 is CSVDGQGANYDYTF. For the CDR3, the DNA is TGCAGCGTTGATGGACAGGGGGCTAACTATGACTACACCTTC.

The chain's CDR3 is CASSLAEPPRDTQYF. The DNA for the CDR3 is TGCGCCAGCAGCTTGGCGGAACCTCCGAGGGATACGCAGTATTTT. This sequence joins TRBV5-1 and TRBJ2-3; D not certain. There are 15 residues in the CDR3. Trimming took off 0 bases at V and 6 bases at J, with 14 bases between the two ends. The V gene's germline CDR1 is SGHRS and CDR2 YFSETQ.

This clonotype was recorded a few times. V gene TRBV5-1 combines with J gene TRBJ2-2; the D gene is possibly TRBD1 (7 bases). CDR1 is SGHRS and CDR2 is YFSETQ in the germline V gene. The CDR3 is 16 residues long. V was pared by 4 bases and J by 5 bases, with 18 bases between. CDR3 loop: CASSLGQAGGTGELFF. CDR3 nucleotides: TGCGCCAGCAGCCTCGGACAGGCCGGAGGGACCGGGGAGCTGTTTTTT.

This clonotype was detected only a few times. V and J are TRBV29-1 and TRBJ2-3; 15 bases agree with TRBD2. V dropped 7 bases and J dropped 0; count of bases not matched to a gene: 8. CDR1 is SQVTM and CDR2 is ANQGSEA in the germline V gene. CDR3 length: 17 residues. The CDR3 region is CSAERTSGGASTDTQYF. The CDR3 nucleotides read TGCAGCGCAGAAAGGACTAGCGGGGGGGCAAGCACAGATACGCAGTATTTT.

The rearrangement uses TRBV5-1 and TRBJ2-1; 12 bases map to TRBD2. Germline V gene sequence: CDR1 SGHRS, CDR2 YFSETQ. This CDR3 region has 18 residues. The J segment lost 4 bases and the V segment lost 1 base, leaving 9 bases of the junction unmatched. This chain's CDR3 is CASSLKSTSGGRYNEQFF. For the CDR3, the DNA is TGCGCCAGCAGCTTGAAGTCTACTAGCGGGGGGAGATACAATGAGCAGTTCTTC.

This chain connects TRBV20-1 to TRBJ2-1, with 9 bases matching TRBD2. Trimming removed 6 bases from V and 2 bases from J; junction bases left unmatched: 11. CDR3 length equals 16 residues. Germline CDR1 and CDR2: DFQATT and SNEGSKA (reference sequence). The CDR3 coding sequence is TGCAGTGCGACCCTCAGCGGGAGGATCCCCTACAATGAGCAGTTCTTC. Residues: CSATLSGRIPYNEQFF.

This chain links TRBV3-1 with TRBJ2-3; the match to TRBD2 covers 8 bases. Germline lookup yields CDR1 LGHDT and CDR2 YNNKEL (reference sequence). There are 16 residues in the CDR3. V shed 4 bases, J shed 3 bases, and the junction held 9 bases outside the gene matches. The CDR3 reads CASSRKGAGVTDTQYF. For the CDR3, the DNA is TGTGCCAGCAGCCGAAAGGGAGCGGGGGTGACAGATACGCAGTATTTT.

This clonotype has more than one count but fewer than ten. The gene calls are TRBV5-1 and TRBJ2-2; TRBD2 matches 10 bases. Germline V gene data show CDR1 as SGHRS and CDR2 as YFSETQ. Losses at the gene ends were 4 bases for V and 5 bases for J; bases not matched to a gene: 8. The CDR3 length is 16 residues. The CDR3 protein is CASSPSSGRWTGELFF. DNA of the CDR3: TGCGCCAGCAGCCCGTCTAGCGGGAGATGGACCGGGGAGCTGTTTTTT.

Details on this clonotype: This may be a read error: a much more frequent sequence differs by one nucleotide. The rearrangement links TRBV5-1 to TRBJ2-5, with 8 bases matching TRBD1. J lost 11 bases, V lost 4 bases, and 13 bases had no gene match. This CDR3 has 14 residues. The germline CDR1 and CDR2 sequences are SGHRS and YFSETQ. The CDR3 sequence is CASSVRAGGNEQYF. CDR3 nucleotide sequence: TGCGCCAGCAGCGTCCGTGCAGGGGGCAATGAGCAGTACTTC.